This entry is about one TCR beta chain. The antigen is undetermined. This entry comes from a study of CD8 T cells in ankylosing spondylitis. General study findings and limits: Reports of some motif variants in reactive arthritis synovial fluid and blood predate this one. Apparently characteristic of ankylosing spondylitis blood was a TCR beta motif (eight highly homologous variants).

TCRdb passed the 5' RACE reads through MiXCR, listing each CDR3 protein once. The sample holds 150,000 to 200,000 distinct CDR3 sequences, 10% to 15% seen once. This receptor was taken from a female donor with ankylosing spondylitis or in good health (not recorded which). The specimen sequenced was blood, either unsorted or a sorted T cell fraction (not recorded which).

Written as DNA, the CDR3 is TGTGCCAGCAGAATAGCGGGAGGGGCGGATACGCAGTATTTT. Its protein product is CASRIAGGADTQYF. The chain links TRBV7-9 to TRBJ2-3, with 11 positions matching TRBD2. Trimming at V came to 6 bases and at J to 6 bases, leaving 5 bases not matched to a gene. The V gene's germline CDR1 is SEHNR and CDR2 FQNEAQ (reference sequence). This CDR3 has 14 amino acids. Combining the CDR3 with reference TRBV7-9 and TRBJ2-3 gives the whole variable domain DTGVSQNPRHKITKRGQNVTFRCDPISEHNRLYWYRQTLGQGPEFLTYFQNEAQLEKSRLLSDRFSAERPKGSFSTLEIQRTEQGDSAMYLCASRIAGGADTQYFGPGTRLTVL.